One and the same sample provided the 23 T cell receptor beta chains below, sequenced in a study of shared T cell receptors in the human thymus. Clones were sequenced by immunoSEQ multiplex PCR, and TCRdb holds only the in-frame ones, with some missing. This sample yields over 450,000 clones, of which approximately 80% are seen a single time; about 0.013% belongs to the top ten. This sample also belongs to another study, concerning human thymus T cells.

The sample taken for sequencing was thymocytes. These receptors were obtained from a boy younger than two with a congenital heart defect.

The chain combines TRBV18 with TRBJ2-1; 9 bases line up with TRBD2. Trimming cost V 3 bases and J 3 bases; bases outside gene matches: 3. The CDR3 sequence is 15 residues long. In germline, CDR1 is KGHSH, CDR2 LQKENI. The CDR3 region is CASSPGLAIYNEQFF. The CDR3 nucleotides read TGTGCCAGCTCACCGGGACTAGCAATCTACAATGAGCAGTTCTTC.

This clone was detected only a few times. This chain links TRBV10-3 with TRBJ2-7, with D tentatively TRBD1 (5 bases). Deletions cut 3 bases from V and 4 bases from J, with 10 bases between. This CDR3 region has 13 residues. The V gene's germline CDR1 is ENHRY and CDR2 SYGVKD. The CDR3 region has the DNA TGTGCCATCAGTGATTGGGGCCGGTACGAGCAGTACTTC. Its protein product is CAISDWGRYEQYF.

Points on this clone: No DNA is shown, since the ends of the CDR3 on it are uncertain; the CDR3 is the one TCRdb lists. The chain links TRBV14 to TRBJ1-1. Germline values: CDR1 SGHDN, CDR2 FVKESK. Termini included, the CDR3 measures 15 amino acids. CDR3 residues: CASSLRAGGDTEAFF.

This chain joins TRBV5-1 and TRBJ2-1; 9 positions agree with TRBD2. CDR1 and CDR2 from the germline V gene are SGHRS and YFSETQ. The CDR3 loop spans 14 amino acids. V lost 7 bases to trimming and J lost 8 bases; unmatched junction nucleotides: 10. The DNA for the CDR3 is TGCGCCAGCCATCTAGCGGGGACGGCCCATGAGCAGTTCTTC. It codes for CASHLAGTAHEQFF.

This chain connects TRBV9 to TRBJ2-1, with D perhaps matching TRBD2 (7 bases). The V gene's germline CDR1 is SGDLS and CDR2 YYNGEE. The CDR3 loop spans 13 amino acids. Between the trimmed V and J ends, which lost 6 bases and 9 bases, there was a span of 16 bases. DNA for the CDR3: TGTGCCAGCAACGCAGAGGGGGGGGGTGAGCAGTTCTTC. It yields the protein CASNAEGGGEQFF.

The chain recombines TRBV19 with TRBJ2-7, with unresolved D. The CDR3 contains 14 residues. Trimming removed 5 bases from V and 0 bases from J, with 11 bases in between. In germline, CDR1 is LNHDA, CDR2 SQIVND (reference sequence). The CDR3 is CASSAASLSYEQYF. CDR3 bases: TGTGCCAGTAGTGCGGCCAGTCTCTCCTACGAGCAGTACTTC.

This clone has more than one count but fewer than ten. V is TRBV27 and J is TRBJ2-2; TRBD1 might be the D (6 bases). This CDR3 has 15 amino acids. V was pared by 6 bases and J by 0 bases, with 11 bases between. Germline assignment: CDR1 MNHEY and CDR2 SMNVEV (reference sequence). CDR3 in DNA: TGTGCCAGCAGCAGGGGCAGCACGAACACCGGGGAGCTGTTTTTT. Translation gives CASSRGSTNTGELFF.

The rearrangement links TRBV4-2 to TRBJ2-3; 11 nucleotides agree with TRBD2. Unmatched junction bases numbered 7, after V lost 1 base and J lost 1 base. CDR1 and CDR2 (germline): LGHNA, YNFKEQ. The CDR3 covers 18 residues. The CDR3 bases are TGTGCCAGCAGCCAAGGGCTAGCGGGAGGTGGGGGCACAGATACGCAGTATTTT. This sequence encodes CASSQGLAGGGGTDTQYF.

V gene TRBV11-3 combines with J gene TRBJ2-3; TRBD1 agrees at 9 bases. The CDR3 is 18 amino acids. Per the germline V gene, CDR1 is SGHNT and CDR2 is YENEEA. The junction had 12 bases not matched to a gene; V was cut back by 5 bases and J by 0 bases. CDR3 in DNA: TGTGCCAGCAGCCGCAACAGGGGGCGTCTCCATAGCACAGATACGCAGTATTTT. Amino acid sequence: CASSRNRGRLHSTDTQYF.

The chain's CDR3 is CASSYDRGPYGYTF. DNA of the CDR3: TGTGCCAGCAGTTACGACAGGGGTCCCTATGGCTACACCTTC. The V and J genes are TRBV28 and TRBJ1-2; TRBD1 aligns across 8 bases. The germline V gene encodes CDR1 MDHEN and CDR2 SYDVKM. J lost 4 bases, V lost 4 bases, and 5 bases had no gene match. The CDR3 spans 14 residues.

V gene TRBV4-1 combines with J gene TRBJ2-7; 9 nucleotides line up with TRBD1. The CDR3 has 17 amino acids. Germline values: CDR1 MGHRA, CDR2 YSYEKL. J was trimmed by 4 bases and V by 4 bases; bases with no gene match: 14. This CDR3 is CASSRTWGQGGIYEQYF. CDR3 nucleotide sequence: TGCGCCAGCAGCCGAACCTGGGGACAGGGAGGGATTTACGAGCAGTACTTC.

This chain connects TRBV5-6 to TRBJ2-7, with a possible D match to TRBD1 (6 bases). The CDR3 is 16 residues long. Germline CDR1 reads SGHDT; CDR2 reads YYEEEE. The V and J ends lost 0 bases and 1 base respectively, with 14 bases between them. CDR3 sequence: CASSLEGVGVSYEQYF. The CDR3 DNA is TGTGCCAGCAGCTTGGAGGGGGTGGGGGTTTCCTACGAGCAGTACTTC.

The chain recombines TRBV7-9 with TRBJ2-5, with 16 nucleotides matching TRBD2. The CDR3 loop spans 19 amino acids. V gave up 3 bases and J gave up 3 bases; unmatched junction bases: 10. Germline assignment: CDR1 SEHNR and CDR2 FQNEAQ (reference sequence). CDR3 nucleotides: TGTGCCAGCAGCTTCATCACGGGGACTAGCGGGAGGGGCGAAGAGACCCAGTACTTC. It is translated as CASSFITGTSGRGEETQYF.

V gene TRBV5-6 combines with J gene TRBJ2-7, with D maybe TRBD2 (5 bases). Per the germline V gene, CDR1 is SGHDT and CDR2 is YYEEEE. Trimming removed 0 bases from V and 4 bases from J, with 8 bases in between. The CDR3 has 13 residues. This CDR3 reads CASSLAREYEQYF. The CDR3 coding sequence is TGTGCCAGCAGCTTGGCCCGGGAATACGAGCAGTACTTC. Looking up the rest from reference TRBV5-6 and TRBJ2-7 gives the full variable domain: DAGVTQSPTHLIKTRGQQVTLRCSPKSGHDTVSWYQQALGQGPQFIFQYYEEEERQRGNFPDRFSGHQFPNYSSELNVNALLLGDSALYLCASSLAREYEQYFGPGTRLTVT.

This chain joins TRBV7-4 and TRBJ2-1, with D maybe TRBD2 (6 bases). V lost 5 bases and J 4 bases, leaving 12 bases between the germline ends. Germline lookup yields CDR1 SGHVT and CDR2 SQSDAQ. The CDR3 runs to 14 residues. CDR3: CASSAIAEYNEQFF. The CDR3 DNA follows: TGTGCCAGCAGCGCTATAGCGGAGTACAATGAGCAGTTCTTC.

The chain carries TRBV27 and TRBJ2-5; D perhaps matches TRBD1 (6 bases). The CDR3 runs to 15 residues. V lost 4 bases and J 5 bases, leaving 17 bases between the germline ends. Germline V gene data show CDR1 as MNHEY and CDR2 as SMNVEV (reference sequence). CDR3 loop: CASSYRTVPTETQYF. The CDR3 bases are TGTGCCAGCAGTTATAGGACAGTCCCTACGGAGACCCAGTACTTC.

The genes are TRBV9 and TRBJ2-3, with 14 bases matching TRBD2. In germline, CDR1 is SGDLS, CDR2 YYNGEE. V lost 4 bases, J lost 10 bases, and 11 bases stayed unmatched. This CDR3 is 16 amino acids long. The CDR3 here is CASSPSRLAGGPAQYF. As DNA, the CDR3 is TGTGCCAGCAGCCCATCCCGACTAGCGGGAGGGCCGGCGCAGTATTTT. Drawing the rest from reference TRBV9 and TRBJ2-3, the complete variable domain is DSGVTQTPKHLITATGQRVTLRCSPRSGDLSVYWYQQSLDQGLQFLIQYYNGEERAKGNILERFSAQQFPDLHSELNLSSLELGDSALYFCASSPSRLAGGPAQYFGPGTRLTVL.

The gene calls are TRBV9 and TRBJ1-2; D ambiguous. The CDR3 length is 11 residues. V was clipped by 0 bases and J by 7 bases, with 4 bases between them. Looked up from germline, CDR1 is SGDLS and CDR2 is YYNGEE. CDR3 DNA: TGTGCCAGCAGCGTAGTCGGTGGCTACACCTTC. This sequence encodes CASSVVGGYTF.

This clone has only a few counts. CDR3: CASSQLLAGRVGNEQFF. The CDR3 nucleotides are TGTGCCAGCAGCCAACTCTTAGCCGGGAGAGTAGGCAATGAGCAGTTCTTC. V gene TRBV14 combines with J gene TRBJ2-1; tentatively, D is TRBD2 (6 bases). Per germline, CDR1 SGHDN and CDR2 FVKESK. Trimming left V 2 bases short and J 6 bases short, with 20 bases between. The CDR3 length is 17 residues.

The rearrangement joins TRBV27 to TRBJ1-5; D unclear. The V gene's germline CDR1 is MNHEY and CDR2 SMNVEV (reference sequence). The CDR3 has 14 amino acids. With 4 bases removed from V and 4 bases from J, the gap between germline ends came to 11 bases. The DNA for the CDR3 is TGTGCCAGCAGTTCCCGACACTCGAATCAGCCCCAGCATTTT. Protein product: CASSSRHSNQPQHF.

The genes are TRBV4-1 and TRBJ1-5; 7 bases line up with TRBD1. Losses at the gene ends were 4 bases for V and 1 base for J; bases not matched to a gene: 7. CDR1 is MGHRA and CDR2 is YSYEKL in the germline V gene. CDR3 length: 16 residues. The CDR3: CASSPSNRGSNQPQHF. The CDR3 DNA reads TGCGCCAGCAGCCCCTCCAACAGGGGAAGCAATCAGCCCCAGCATTTT.

This chain links TRBV7-9 with TRBJ1-2, with D uncertain. The germline CDR1 and CDR2 sequences are SEHNR and FQNEAQ (reference sequence). CDR3 length: 14 residues. V was trimmed by 1 base and J by 0 bases, leaving 6 bases between them. For the CDR3, the DNA is TGTGCCAGCAGCTTAGGTCTAACTAACTATGGCTACACCTTC. Amino acids: CASSLGLTNYGYTF.

The chain employs TRBV5-4 and TRBJ1-1, with 7 nucleotides matching TRBD1. The CDR3 loop spans 15 amino acids. From germline, CDR1 is SGHNT and CDR2 YYREEE (reference sequence). With V trimmed by 4 bases and J by 1 base, 7 bases remained unmatched. CDR3 residues: CASSGRGQKNTEAFF. CDR3 bases: TGTGCCAGCAGCGGGCGGGGACAGAAGAACACTGAAGCTTTCTTT. Based on the CDR3 plus reference TRBV5-4 and TRBJ1-1, the full variable domain is ETGVTQSPTHLIKTRGQQVTLRCSSQSGHNTVSWYQQALGQGPQFIFQYYREEENGRGNFPPRFSGLQFPNYSSELNVNALELDDSALYLCASSGRGQKNTEAFFGQGTRLTVV.